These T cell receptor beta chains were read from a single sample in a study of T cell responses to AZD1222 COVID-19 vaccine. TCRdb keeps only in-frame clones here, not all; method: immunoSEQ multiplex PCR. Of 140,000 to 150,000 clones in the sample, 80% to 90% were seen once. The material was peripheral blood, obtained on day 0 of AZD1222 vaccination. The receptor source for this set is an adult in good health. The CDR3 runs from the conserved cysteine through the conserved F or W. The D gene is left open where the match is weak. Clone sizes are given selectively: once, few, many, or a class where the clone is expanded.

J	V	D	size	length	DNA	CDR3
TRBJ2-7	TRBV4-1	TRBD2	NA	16	TGCGCCAGCAGCCAAGAAGGGGTAGCGGGAGGCTACGAGCAGTACTTC	CASSQEGVAGGYEQYF
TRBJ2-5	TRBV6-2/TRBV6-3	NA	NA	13	TGTGCCAGCAGTGTAAACAGCCAAGAGACCCAGTACTTC	CASSVNSQETQYF
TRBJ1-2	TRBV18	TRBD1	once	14	TGTGCCAGCTCACCGGACAGGGAGGGCTATGGCTACACCTTC	CASSPDREGYGYTF
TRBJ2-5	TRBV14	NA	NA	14	TGTGCCAGCAGCCAAGATCGGACGATGGGGACCCAGTACTTC	CASSQDRTMGTQYF
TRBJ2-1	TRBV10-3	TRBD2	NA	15	TGTGCCACCGGAAACCAAGCGGGACCCTACAATGAGCAGTTCTTC	CATGNQAGPYNEQFF
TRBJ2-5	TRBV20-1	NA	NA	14	TGCAGTGCTAGTACTACAGGGTCCGCAGAGACCCAGTACTTC	CSASTTGSAETQYF
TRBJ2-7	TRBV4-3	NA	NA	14	TGCGCCAGCAGCCAAGACCGGAGCTCCTACGAGCAGTACTTC	CASSQDRSSYEQYF
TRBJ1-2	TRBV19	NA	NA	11	TGTGCCACGGGAGGATTCTATGGCTACACCTTC	CATGGFYGYTF
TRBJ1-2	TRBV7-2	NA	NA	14	TGTGCCAGCAGCTTAGCCGGAGCAGCGGGGAGCTACACCTTC	CASSLAGAAGSYTF
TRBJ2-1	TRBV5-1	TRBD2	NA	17	TGCGCCAGCAGCTTGTTCTCGTCGGGAGGGACGTACAATGAGCAGTTCTTC	CASSLFSSGGTYNEQFF
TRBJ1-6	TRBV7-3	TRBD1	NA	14	TGTGCCAGCAGCTCGACAGGGGCATATTCACCCCTCCACTTT	CASSSTGAYSPLHF
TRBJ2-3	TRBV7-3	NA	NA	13	TGTGCCAGCAGCTCGCGACAGACAGATACGCAGTATTTT	CASSSRQTDTQYF
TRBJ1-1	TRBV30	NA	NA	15	TGTGCCTGGAGTGTGCGGGGGGCTGATCTCACTGAAGCTTTCTTT	CAWSVRGADLTEAFF
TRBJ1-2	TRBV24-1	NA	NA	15	TGTGCCACCAGTGATCCCACCGGACTGCACTATGGCTACACCTTC	CATSDPTGLHYGYTF
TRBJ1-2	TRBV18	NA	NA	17	TGTGCCAGCTCACCTACCCGGGCCGCCGAGGGGAACTATGGCTACACCTTC	CASSPTRAAEGNYGYTF